This T cell receptor beta chain was observed in a study of blood T cell repertoires in COVID-19. The CDR3 totals 14 residues. V was cut by 5 bases and J by 8 bases, with 15 bases left in between. CDR1 and CDR2 (germline): MNHEY, SVGAGI. TCRdb's copy holds only in-frame clones and misses some; the assay was immunoSEQ multiplex PCR. The sample yields roughly 220,000 clones, 70% to 90% seen once. The chain couples TRBV6-5 to TRBJ2-2; D perhaps matches TRBD1 (8 bases). Material for sequencing was peripheral blood. The source of this sequence is a man in his fifties or sixties with acute or convalescent COVID-19. CDR3 bases: TGTGCCAGCAGTCATACAGGGGGAGGGGGGGAGCTGTTTTTT. This codes for CASSHTGGGGELFF.